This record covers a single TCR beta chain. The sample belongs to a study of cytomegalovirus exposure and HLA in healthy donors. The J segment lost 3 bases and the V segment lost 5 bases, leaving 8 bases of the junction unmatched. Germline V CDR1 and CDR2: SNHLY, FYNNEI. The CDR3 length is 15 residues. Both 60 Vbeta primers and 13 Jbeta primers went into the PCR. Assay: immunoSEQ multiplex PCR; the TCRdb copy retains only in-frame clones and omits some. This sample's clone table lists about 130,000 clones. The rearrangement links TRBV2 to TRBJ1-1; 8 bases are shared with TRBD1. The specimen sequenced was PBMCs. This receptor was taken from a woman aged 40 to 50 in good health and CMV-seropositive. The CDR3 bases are TGTGCCAGCAGTACAGGGGGATCATGGGACACTGAAGCTTTCTTT. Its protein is CASSTGGSWDTEAFF.